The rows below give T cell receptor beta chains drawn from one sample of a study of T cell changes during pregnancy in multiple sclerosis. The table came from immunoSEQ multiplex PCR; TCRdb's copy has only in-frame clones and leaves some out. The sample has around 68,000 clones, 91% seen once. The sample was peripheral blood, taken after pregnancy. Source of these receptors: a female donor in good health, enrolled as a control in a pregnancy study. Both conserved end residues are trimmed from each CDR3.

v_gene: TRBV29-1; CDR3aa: SVLGTEAF
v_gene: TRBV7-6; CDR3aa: ASSFTQGGNTEAF
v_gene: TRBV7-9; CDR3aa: ASSFGGLAGGHGEQF
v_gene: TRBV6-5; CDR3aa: ASSYGLADNTGELF
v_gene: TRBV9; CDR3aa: ASSGQGGYEQY
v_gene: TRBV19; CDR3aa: ASSTGARQPQH
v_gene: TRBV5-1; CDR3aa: ASSLPLNTEAF
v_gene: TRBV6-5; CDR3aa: ASSPNPSTEAF
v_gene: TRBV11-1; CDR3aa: ASSQQLPSSYNEQF
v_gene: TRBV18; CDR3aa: ASSPRTGSGNSPLH
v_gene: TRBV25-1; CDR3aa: ASSEYDSGGEQY
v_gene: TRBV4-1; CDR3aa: ASSQRGGPYEQY
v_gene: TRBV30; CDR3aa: AWTQDTEAF
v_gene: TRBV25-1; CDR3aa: ASSDGTGQFDTEAF
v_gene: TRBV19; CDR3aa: ASSRDSQETQY
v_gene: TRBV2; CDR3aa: ASEGSHEQF
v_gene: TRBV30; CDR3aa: AWSVGAAQEETQY
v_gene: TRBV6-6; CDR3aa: ASSYGGTEAF
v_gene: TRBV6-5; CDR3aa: ASSTGGAYGYT
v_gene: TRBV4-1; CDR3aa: ASSQDLLGAGYT
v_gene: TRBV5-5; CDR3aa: ASSLGQAVYGYT
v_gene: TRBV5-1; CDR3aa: ASSPTGQNYGYT
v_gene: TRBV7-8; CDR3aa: ASSPRTATNEKLF
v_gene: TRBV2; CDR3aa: ARDGLAIGTDTQY
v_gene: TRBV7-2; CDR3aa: ASSPQAGGLETDTQY
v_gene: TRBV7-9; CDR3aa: ASSLLGQNTEAF
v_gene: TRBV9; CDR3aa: ASSRSESNQPQH
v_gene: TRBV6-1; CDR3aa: ASSDSGAKGYT
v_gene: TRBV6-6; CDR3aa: ASRQGWTDTQY
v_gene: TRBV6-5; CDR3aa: ASSIGTGVYGYT
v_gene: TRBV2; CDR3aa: ASTGSRSNQPQH
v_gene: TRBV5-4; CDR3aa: ASSYGVDEQY
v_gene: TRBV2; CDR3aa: ASIGRAGGPDTQY
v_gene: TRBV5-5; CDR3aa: ASTIISENYGYT
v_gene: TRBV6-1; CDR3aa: ASSEGSGGDNQPQH
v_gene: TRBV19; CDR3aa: ASSVGQGLQPQH
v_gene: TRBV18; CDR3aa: ASSPNRDATNEKLF
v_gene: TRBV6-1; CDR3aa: ASSAQEAQETQY
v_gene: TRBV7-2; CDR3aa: ASSLGQGVYTEAF
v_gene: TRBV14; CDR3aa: ASSRGTLSYEQY